Below, one T cell receptor beta chain is given with its context. This table comes from immunoSEQ multiplex PCR, and its TCRdb copy is limited to in-frame clones, with some not included. The repertoire holds 60,000 to 70,000 clones, with 91% as singletons. The record originates from a study of T cell changes during pregnancy in multiple sclerosis. Germline lookup yields CDR1 SEHNR and CDR2 FQNEAQ (reference sequence). The V gene lost 4 bases and the J gene lost 0 bases, with 13 bases spanning the gap. The CDR3 has 15 residues. This clonotype originated in a female donor in good health, enrolled as a control in a pregnancy study. The chain is built from TRBV7-9 and TRBJ2-7; perhaps TRBD1 as D (6 bases). The source was peripheral blood, collected after pregnancy. The CDR3 protein is CASSSSKTGSYEQYF. CDR3 nucleotide sequence: TGTGCCAGCAGCTCGAGTAAGACAGGCTCCTACGAGCAGTACTTC.